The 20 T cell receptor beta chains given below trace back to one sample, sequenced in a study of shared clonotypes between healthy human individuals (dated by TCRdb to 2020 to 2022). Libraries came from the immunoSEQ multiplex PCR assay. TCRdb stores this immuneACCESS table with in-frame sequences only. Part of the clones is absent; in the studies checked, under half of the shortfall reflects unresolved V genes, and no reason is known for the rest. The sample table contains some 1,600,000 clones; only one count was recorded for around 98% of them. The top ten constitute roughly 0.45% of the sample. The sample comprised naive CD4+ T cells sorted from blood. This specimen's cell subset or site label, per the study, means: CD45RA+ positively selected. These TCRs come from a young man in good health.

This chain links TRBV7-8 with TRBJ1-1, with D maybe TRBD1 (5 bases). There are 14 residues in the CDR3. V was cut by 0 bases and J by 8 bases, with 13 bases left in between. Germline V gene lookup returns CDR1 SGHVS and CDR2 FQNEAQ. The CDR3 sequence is CASSLAQPGPEAFF. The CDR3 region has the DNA TGTGCCAGCAGCTTAGCTCAACCGGGACCGGAAGCTTTCTTT.

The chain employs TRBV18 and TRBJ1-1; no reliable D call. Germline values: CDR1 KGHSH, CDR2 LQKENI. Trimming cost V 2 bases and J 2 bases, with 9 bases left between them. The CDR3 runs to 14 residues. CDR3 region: CASSPGPENTEAFF. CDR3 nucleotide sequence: TGTGCCAGCTCACCAGGCCCGGAAAACACTGAAGCTTTCTTT. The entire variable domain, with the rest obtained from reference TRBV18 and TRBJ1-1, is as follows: NAGVMQNPRHLVRRRGQEARLRCSPMKGHSHVYWYRQLPEEGLKFMVYLQKENIIDESGMPKERFSAEFPKEGPSILRIQQVVRGDSAAYFCASSPGPENTEAFFGQGTRLTVV.

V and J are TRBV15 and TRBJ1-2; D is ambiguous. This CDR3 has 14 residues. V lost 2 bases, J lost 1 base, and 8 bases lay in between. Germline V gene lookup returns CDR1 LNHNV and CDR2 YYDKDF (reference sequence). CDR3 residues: CATSRHAGNYGYTF. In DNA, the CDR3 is TGTGCCACCAGCAGACATGCGGGTAACTATGGCTACACCTTC.

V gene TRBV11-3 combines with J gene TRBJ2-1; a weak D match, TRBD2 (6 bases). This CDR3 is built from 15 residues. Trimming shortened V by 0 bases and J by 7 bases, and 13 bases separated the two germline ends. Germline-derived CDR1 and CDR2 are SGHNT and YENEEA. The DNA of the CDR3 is TGTGCCAGCAGCTTAGATCAGCGGAGGGGAAATGAGCAGTTCTTC. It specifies CASSLDQRRGNEQFF.

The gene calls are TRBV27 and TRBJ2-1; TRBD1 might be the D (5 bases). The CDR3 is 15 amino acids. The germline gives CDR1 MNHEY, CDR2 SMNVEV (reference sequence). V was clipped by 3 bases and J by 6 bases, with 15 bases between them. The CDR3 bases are TGTGCCAGCAGTTTCGGACAACGCGCCCCCAATGAGCAGTTCTTC. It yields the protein CASSFGQRAPNEQFF.

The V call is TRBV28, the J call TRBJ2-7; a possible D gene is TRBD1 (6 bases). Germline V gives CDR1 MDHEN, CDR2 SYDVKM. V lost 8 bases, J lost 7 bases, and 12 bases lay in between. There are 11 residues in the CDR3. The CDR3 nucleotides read TGTGCCAGCGTAAGGGGGACAGAGCAGTACTTC. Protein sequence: CASVRGTEQYF.

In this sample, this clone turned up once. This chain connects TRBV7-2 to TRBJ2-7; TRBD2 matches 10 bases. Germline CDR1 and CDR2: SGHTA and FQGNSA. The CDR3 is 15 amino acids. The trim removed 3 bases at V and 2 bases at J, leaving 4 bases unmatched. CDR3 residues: CASSFLAGVTYEQYF. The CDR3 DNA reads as TGTGCCAGCAGCTTCCTAGCGGGAGTAACCTACGAGCAGTACTTC.

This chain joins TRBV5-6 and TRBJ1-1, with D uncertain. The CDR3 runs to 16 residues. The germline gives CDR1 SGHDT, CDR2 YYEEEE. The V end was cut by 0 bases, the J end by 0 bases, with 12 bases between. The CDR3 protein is CASSLGRWYMNTEAFF. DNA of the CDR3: TGTGCCAGCAGCTTGGGGCGGTGGTACATGAACACTGAAGCTTTCTTT.

The CDR3 nucleotides are TGTGCCAGCAGTGAACGCCAGGGGAATTTTGCCTACAATGAGCAGTTCTTC. It encodes CASSERQGNFAYNEQFF. This sequence joins TRBV2 and TRBJ2-1, with a tentative D call TRBD1 (6 bases). Germline V gene sequence: CDR1 SNHLY, CDR2 FYNNEI. This CDR3 contains 17 residues. V was trimmed by 2 bases and J by 2 bases, leaving 16 bases between them.

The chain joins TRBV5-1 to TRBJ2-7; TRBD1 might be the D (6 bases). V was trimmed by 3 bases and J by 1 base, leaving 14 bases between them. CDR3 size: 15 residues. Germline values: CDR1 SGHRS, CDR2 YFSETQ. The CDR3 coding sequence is TGCGCCAGCAGCTCGAGGGGGTTAACATCCTACGAGCAGTACTTC. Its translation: CASSSRGLTSYEQYF.

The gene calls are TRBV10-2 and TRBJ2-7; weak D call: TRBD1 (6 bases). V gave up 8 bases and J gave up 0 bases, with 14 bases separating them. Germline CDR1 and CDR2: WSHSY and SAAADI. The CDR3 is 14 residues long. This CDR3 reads CASRQAHSSYEQYF. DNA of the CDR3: TGCGCCAGCCGACAGGCTCATAGCTCCTACGAGCAGTACTTC.

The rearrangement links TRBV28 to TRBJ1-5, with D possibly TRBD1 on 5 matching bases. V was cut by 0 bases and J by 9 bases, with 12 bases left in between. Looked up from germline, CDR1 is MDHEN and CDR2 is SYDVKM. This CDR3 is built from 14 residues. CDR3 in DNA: TGTGCCAGCAGTTTATGGACAGCCAATTCGCCCCAGCATTTT. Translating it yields CASSLWTANSPQHF.

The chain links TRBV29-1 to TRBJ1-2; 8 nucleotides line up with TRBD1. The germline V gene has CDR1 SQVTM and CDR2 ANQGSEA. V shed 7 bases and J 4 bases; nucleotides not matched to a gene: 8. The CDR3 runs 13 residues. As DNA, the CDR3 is TGCAGCGCGGGTCGGACAGGGAGCTATGGCTACACCTTC. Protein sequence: CSAGRTGSYGYTF.

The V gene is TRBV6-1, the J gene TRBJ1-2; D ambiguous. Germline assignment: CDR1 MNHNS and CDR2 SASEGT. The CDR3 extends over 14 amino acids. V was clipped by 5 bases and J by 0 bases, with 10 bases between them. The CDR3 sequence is CASSLQLSNYGYTF. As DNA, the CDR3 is TGTGCCAGCAGTTTACAGCTTTCTAACTATGGCTACACCTTC.

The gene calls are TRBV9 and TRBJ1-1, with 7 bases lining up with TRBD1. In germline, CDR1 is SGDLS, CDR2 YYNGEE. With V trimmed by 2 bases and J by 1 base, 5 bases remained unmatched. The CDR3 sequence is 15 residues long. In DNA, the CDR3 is TGTGCCAGCAGCGTCCTAGGGACAGAGAACACTGAAGCTTTCTTT. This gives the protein CASSVLGTENTEAFF.

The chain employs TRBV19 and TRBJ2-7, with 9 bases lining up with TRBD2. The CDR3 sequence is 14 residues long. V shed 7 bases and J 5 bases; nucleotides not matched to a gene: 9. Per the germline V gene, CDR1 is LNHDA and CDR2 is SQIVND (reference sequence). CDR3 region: CASNAGGVLDEQYF. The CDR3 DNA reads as TGTGCCAGTAACGCGGGAGGGGTCCTGGACGAGCAGTACTTC.

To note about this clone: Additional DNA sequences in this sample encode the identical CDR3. For the CDR3, the DNA is TGCGCCAGCAGCTTGACGGGAGTACCAGATACGCAGTATTTT. Residues: CASSLTGVPDTQYF. The chain uses TRBV5-1 and TRBJ2-3; D possibly corresponds to TRBD2 (6 bases). Germline-derived CDR1 and CDR2 are SGHRS and YFSETQ. The CDR3 runs 14 residues. The ends were cut back, 1 base at V and 4 bases at J, with 10 bases in the middle.

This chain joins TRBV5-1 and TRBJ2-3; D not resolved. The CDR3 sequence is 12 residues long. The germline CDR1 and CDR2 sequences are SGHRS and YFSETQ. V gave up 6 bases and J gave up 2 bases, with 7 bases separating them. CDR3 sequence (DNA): TGCGCCAGCATGGAGAACACAGATACGCAGTATTTT. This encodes CASMENTDTQYF. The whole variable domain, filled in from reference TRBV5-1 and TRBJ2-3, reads KAGVTQTPRYLIKTRGQQVTLSCSPISGHRSVSWYQQTPGQGLQFLFEYFSETQRNKGNFPGRFSGRQFSNSRSEMNVSTLELGDSALYLCASMENTDTQYFGPGTRLTVL.

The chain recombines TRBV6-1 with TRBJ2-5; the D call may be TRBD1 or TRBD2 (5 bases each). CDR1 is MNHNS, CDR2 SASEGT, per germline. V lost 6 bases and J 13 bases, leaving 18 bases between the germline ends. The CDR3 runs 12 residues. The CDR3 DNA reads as TGTGCCAGCAGGACCAAGGGGACCCCCCGGTACTTC. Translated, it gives CASRTKGTPRYF.

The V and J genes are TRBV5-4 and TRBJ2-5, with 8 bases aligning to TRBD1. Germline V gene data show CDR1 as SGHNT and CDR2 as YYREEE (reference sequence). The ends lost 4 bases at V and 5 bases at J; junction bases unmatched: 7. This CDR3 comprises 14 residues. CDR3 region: CASSQQGDGETQYF. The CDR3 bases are TGTGCCAGCAGCCAACAGGGGGATGGGGAGACCCAGTACTTC.